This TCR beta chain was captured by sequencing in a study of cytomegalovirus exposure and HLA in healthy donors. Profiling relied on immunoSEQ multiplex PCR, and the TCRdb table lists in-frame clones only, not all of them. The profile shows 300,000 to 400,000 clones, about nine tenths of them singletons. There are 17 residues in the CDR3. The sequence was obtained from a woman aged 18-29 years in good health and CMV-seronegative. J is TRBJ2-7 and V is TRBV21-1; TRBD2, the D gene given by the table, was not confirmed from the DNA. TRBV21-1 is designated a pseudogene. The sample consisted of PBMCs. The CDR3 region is CASSKIHLAFRSYEQYF. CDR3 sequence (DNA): TGTGCCAGCAGCAAAATCCATCTAGCGTTCCGATCCTACGAGCAGTACTTC.